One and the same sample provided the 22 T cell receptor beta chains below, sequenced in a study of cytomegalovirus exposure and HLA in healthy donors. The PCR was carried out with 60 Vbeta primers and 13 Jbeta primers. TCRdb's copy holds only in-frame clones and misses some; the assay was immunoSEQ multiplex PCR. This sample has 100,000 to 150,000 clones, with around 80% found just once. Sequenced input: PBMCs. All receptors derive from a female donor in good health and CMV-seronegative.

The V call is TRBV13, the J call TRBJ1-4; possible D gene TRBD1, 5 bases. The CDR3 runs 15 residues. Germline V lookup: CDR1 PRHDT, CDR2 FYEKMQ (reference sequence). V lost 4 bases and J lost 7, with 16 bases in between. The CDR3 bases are TGTGCCAGCAGCTACGGAGGGGTGTCAGGTGAAAAACTGTTTTTT. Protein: CASSYGGVSGEKLFF.

This chain's CDR3 is CASSSHQRPTEAFF. CDR3 nucleotides: TGTGCCAGCAGCTCCCACCAGAGGCCCACTGAAGCTTTCTTT. The V gene is TRBV9, the J gene TRBJ1-1; D is unresolved. CDR3 length: 14 residues. The germline V and J ends were trimmed by 4 bases and 4 bases, with 14 bases remaining between them. Germline loops: CDR1 SGDLS, CDR2 YYNGEE.

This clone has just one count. The CDR3 region has the DNA TGCGCCAGCAGCACTGGACTTGGACTAGCATCAGAGACCCAGTACTTC. Its translation: CASSTGLGLASETQYF. V is TRBV5-1 and J is TRBJ2-5; 8 bases are shared with TRBD2. V gave up 4 bases and J gave up 4 bases; unmatched junction bases: 12. The germline V gene encodes CDR1 SGHRS and CDR2 YFSETQ. The CDR3 is 16 residues long.

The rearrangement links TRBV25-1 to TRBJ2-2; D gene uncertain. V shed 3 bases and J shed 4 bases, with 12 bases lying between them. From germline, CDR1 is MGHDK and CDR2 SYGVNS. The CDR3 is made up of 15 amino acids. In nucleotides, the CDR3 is TGTGCCAGCAGTGATCCCGGGTTTCCCACCGGGGAGCTGTTTTTT. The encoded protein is CASSDPGFPTGELFF.

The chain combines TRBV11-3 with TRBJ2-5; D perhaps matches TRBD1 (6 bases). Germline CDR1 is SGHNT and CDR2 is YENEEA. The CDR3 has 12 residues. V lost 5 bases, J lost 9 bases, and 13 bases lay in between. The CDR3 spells CASSLTGQAQYF. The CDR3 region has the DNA TGTGCCAGCAGCCTTACAGGGCAGGCCCAGTACTTC.

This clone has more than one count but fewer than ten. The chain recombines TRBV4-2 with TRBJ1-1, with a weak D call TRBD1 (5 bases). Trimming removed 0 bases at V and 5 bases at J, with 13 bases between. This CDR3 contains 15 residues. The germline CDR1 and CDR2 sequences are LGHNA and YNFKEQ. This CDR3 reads CASSQDGRGVTEAFF. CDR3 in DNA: TGTGCCAGCAGCCAAGATGGTCGGGGGGTAACTGAAGCTTTCTTT.

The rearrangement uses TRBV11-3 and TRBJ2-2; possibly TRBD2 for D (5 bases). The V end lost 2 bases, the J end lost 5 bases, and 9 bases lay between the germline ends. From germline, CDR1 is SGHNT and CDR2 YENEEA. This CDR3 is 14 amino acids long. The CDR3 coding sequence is TGTGCCAGCAGCTTACAGAGCGGTACCGGGGAGCTGTTTTTT. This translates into CASSLQSGTGELFF.

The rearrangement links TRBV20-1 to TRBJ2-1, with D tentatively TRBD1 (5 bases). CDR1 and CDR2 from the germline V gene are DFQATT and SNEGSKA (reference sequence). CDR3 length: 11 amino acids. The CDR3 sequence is CASGIYNEQFF. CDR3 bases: TGCGCCTCAGGGATCTACAATGAGCAGTTCTTC.

The CDR3 DNA sequence: TGTGCCAGCAGTGAATGGGAGACAGGGAGGTTGGGCTACACCTTC. It specifies CASSEWETGRLGYTF. V and J are TRBV2 and TRBJ1-2; 7 positions match TRBD1. CDR1 and CDR2 (germline): SNHLY, FYNNEI. With 2 bases clipped from V and 8 bases from J, the junction kept 11 bases outside the gene matches. The CDR3 is 15 residues long.

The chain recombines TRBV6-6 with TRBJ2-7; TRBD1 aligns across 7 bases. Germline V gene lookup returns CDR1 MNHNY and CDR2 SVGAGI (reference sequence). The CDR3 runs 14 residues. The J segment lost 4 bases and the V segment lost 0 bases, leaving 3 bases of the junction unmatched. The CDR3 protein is CASSYSTGQYEQYF. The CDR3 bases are TGTGCCAGCAGTTACTCGACAGGGCAGTACGAGCAGTACTTC.

CDR3 in DNA: TGTGCCAGCAGCGTAGATCTCGTGGGCTTCTACGGCTACACCTTC. Amino acids: CASSVDLVGFYGYTF. The chain employs TRBV9 and TRBJ1-2; no clear D gene. Trimming took off 0 bases at V and 8 bases at J, with 17 bases between the two ends. There are 15 residues in the CDR3. Germline CDR1 is SGDLS and CDR2 is YYNGEE.

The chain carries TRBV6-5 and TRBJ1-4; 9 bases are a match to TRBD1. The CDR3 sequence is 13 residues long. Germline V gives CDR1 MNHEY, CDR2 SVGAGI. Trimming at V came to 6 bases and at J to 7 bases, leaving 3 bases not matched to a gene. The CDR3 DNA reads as TGTGCCAGCAGGGGGACAGGGTTTGAAAAACTGTTTTTT. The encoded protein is CASRGTGFEKLFF.

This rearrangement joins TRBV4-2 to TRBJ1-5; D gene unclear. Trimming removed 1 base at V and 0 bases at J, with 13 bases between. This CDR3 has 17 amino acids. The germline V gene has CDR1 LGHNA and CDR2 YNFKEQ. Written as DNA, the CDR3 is TGTGCCAGCAGCCAAGGAAGTCCAAGAGATAGCAATCAGCCCCAGCATTTT. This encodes CASSQGSPRDSNQPQHF.

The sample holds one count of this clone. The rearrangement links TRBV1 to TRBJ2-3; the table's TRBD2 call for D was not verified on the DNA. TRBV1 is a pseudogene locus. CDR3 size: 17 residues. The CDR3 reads CTSSRDWEAVIRGAQYF. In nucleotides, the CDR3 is TGCACCAGCAGCCGGGATTGGGAAGCGGTAATCCGGGGGGCGCAGTATTTT.

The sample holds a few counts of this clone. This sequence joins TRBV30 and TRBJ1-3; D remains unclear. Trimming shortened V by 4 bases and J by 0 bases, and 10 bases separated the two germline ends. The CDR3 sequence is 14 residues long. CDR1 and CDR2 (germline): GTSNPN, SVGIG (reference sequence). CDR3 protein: CAWKAENSGNTIYF. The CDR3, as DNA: TGTGCCTGGAAGGCGGAAAACTCTGGAAACACCATATATTTT.

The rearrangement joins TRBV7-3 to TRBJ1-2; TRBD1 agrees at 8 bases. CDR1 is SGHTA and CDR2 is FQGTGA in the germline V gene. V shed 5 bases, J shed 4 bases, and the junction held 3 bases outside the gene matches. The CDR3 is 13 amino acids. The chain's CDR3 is CASSATGVYGYTF. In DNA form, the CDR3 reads TGTGCCAGCAGCGCGACAGGGGTCTATGGCTACACCTTC.

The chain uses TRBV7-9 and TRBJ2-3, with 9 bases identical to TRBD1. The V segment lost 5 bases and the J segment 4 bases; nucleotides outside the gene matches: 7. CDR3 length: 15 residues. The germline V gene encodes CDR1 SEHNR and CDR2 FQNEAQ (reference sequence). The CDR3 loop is CASSPPGQGSDTQYF. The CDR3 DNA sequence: TGTGCCAGCAGCCCCCCGGGACAGGGTTCAGATACGCAGTATTTT. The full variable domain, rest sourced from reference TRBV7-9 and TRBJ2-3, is DTGVSQNPRHKITKRGQNVTFRCDPISEHNRLYWYRQTLGQGPEFLTYFQNEAQLEKSRLLSDRFSAERPKGSFSTLEIQRTEQGDSAMYLCASSPPGQGSDTQYFGPGTRLTVL.

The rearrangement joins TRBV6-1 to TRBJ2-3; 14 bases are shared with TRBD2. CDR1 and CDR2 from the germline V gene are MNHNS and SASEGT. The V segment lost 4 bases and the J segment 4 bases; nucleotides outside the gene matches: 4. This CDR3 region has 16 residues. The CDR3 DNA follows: TGTGCCAGCAGTGGACTAGCGGGGGGGGGCGCAGATACGCAGTATTTT. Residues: CASSGLAGGGADTQYF.

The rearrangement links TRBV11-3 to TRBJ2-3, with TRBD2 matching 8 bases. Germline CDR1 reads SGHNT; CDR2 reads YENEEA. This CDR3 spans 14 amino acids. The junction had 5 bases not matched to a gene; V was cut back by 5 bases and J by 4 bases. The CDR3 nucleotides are TGTGCCAGCAGCCTGACTAGCGTGGCAGATACGCAGTATTTT. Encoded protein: CASSLTSVADTQYF.

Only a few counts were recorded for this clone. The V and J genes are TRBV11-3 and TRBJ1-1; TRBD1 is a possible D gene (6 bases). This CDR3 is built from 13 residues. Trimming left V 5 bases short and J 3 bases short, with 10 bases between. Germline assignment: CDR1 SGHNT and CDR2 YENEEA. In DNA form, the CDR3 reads TGTGCCAGCAGCCCACAGGGTTACACTGAAGCTTTCTTT. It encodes CASSPQGYTEAFF.

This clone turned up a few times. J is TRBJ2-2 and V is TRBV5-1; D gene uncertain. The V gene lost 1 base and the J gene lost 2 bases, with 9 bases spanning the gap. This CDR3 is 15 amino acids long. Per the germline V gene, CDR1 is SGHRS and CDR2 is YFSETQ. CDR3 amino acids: CASSLISVNTGELFF. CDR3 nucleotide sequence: TGCGCCAGCAGCTTGATCTCCGTAAACACCGGGGAGCTGTTTTTT. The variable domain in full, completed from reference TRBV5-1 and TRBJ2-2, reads KAGVTQTPRYLIKTRGQQVTLSCSPISGHRSVSWYQQTPGQGLQFLFEYFSETQRNKGNFPGRFSGRQFSNSRSEMNVSTLELGDSALYLCASSLISVNTGELFFGEGSRLTVL.

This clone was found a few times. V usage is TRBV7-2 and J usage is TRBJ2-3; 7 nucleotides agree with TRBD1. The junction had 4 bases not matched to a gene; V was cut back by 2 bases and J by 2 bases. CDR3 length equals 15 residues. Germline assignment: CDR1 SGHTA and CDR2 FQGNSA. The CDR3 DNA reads TGTGCCAGCAGCTTAACCCAGGGGGTCACAGATACGCAGTATTTT. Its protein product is CASSLTQGVTDTQYF.